The 20 T cell receptor beta chains in this list originate from one sample, sequenced in a study of T-cell memory formation after mild COVID-19. TCRdb recomputed calls from the 5' RACE reads with MiXCR, one row per CDR3 protein. The profile shows 110,000 or so distinct CDR3 sequences, 22% of them singletons. Sequencing was carried out using PBMCs or a T cell subset sorted from them (not recorded which). These receptors were obtained from a man in his late teens or twenties who had mild COVID-19 (a few samples of this study predate the infection). Cell type and time point are not known.

Only a few counts were recorded for this clonotype. The rearrangement joins TRBV29-1 to TRBJ2-1; no clear D gene. CDR1 and CDR2 from the germline V gene are SQVTM and ANQGSEA. The CDR3 loop spans 12 amino acids. V was pared by 4 bases and J by 8 bases, with 12 bases between. CDR3 protein: CSVVATLHEQFF. CDR3 in DNA: TGCAGCGTTGTGGCCACTCTTCATGAGCAGTTCTTC.

CDR3 bases: TGTGCCAGCAGCCAAATGGGATCTTCGGGACAGGGCTATGGCTACACCTTC. Encoded protein: CASSQMGSSGQGYGYTF. The J gene is TRBJ1-2, the V gene TRBV14; 9 nucleotides align to TRBD1. The CDR3 totals 17 residues. In germline, CDR1 is SGHDN, CDR2 FVKESK. J gave up 4 bases and V 2 bases, and 11 bases lay outside the gene matches.

This rearrangement joins TRBV7-2 to TRBJ1-2; maybe TRBD1 (6 bases). The CDR3 totals 15 residues. The germline CDR1 and CDR2 sequences are SGHTA and FQGNSA. The V end was cut by 4 bases, the J end by 2 bases, with 14 bases between. Here the CDR3 DNA reads TGTGCCAGCAGCTCAGAAGGGGGGCCGAACTATGGCTACACCTTC. Protein sequence: CASSSEGGPNYGYTF.

The chain has TRBV4-1 and TRBJ2-5, with 7 nucleotides matching TRBD1. Germline CDR1 is MGHRA and CDR2 is YSYEKL. V shed 0 bases and J 5 bases; nucleotides not matched to a gene: 6. This CDR3 is built from 15 residues. CDR3 sequence reads: CASSQDRGGWETQYF. The CDR3 region has the DNA TGCGCCAGCAGCCAAGATCGAGGGGGCTGGGAGACCCAGTACTTC.

The V call is TRBV4-2, the J call TRBJ1-1; D gene unclear. This CDR3 is built from 15 residues. The germline V gene has CDR1 LGHNA and CDR2 YNFKEQ. Trimming took off 3 bases at V and 1 base at J, with 12 bases between the two ends. CDR3 in DNA: TGTGCCAGCAGCCACAGAGAGGGTGGGAACACTGAAGCTTTCTTT. Protein: CASSHREGGNTEAFF.

This clonotype was counted a single time. This rearrangement joins TRBV30 to TRBJ1-2; no definite D call. Looked up from germline, CDR1 is GTSNPN and CDR2 is SVGIG (reference sequence). The CDR3 consists of 13 residues. Between the trimmed V and J ends, which lost 4 bases and 7 bases, there was a span of 16 bases. CDR3 bases: TGTGCCTGGATATCGACGCGATGGTCTGGCTACACCTTC. As protein: CAWISTRWSGYTF.

This chain links TRBV28 with TRBJ1-1; D gene unclear. CDR3 length: 15 amino acids. Germline V gene data show CDR1 as MDHEN and CDR2 as SYDVKM. Trimming cost V 3 bases and J 0 bases, with 11 bases left between them. CDR3 loop: CASSLVSSLNTEAFF. The CDR3 nucleotides read TGTGCCAGCAGTTTGGTGTCCAGTCTGAACACTGAAGCTTTCTTT.

J is TRBJ2-2 and V is TRBV20-1, with D perhaps matching TRBD1 (6 bases). CDR3 length: 14 amino acids. Per germline, CDR1 DFQATT and CDR2 SNEGSKA (reference sequence). V was trimmed by 4 bases and J by 1 base, leaving 10 bases between them. For the CDR3, the DNA is TGCAGTGCTAACAGGGATTGGAACACCGGGGAGCTGTTTTTT. Protein product: CSANRDWNTGELFF.

This clonotype has a handful of counts. The chain employs TRBV19 and TRBJ2-1, with a weak D call TRBD1 (5 bases). The CDR3 is made up of 13 amino acids. V was trimmed by 4 bases and J by 5 bases, leaving 9 bases between them. The germline gives CDR1 LNHDA, CDR2 SQIVND (reference sequence). This CDR3 is CASSKGQDNEQFF. In DNA, the CDR3 is TGTGCCAGTAGTAAGGGGCAGGACAATGAGCAGTTCTTC.

This clonotype was seen more than once but under ten times. The chain employs TRBV12-3 or TRBV12-4 and TRBJ2-5; D unclear. CDR3 length: 13 amino acids. V lost 5 bases to trimming and J lost 3 bases, with 10 bases between them. The CDR3 DNA follows: TGTGCCAGCAGTCGGACGGTCAAAGAGACCCAGTACTTC. Residues: CASSRTVKETQYF.

In this sample, this clonotype turned up a few times. V and J are TRBV7-9 and TRBJ2-3; unclear D gene. Trimming removed 3 bases from V and 6 bases from J, with 13 bases in between. Germline V gene sequence: CDR1 SEHNR, CDR2 FQNEAQ (reference sequence). The CDR3 length is 14 residues. Written as DNA, the CDR3 is TGTGCCAGCAGCTTGGTTCTGGGGAAGGATACGCAGTATTTT. Its translation is CASSLVLGKDTQYF.

The chain is built from TRBV4-3 and TRBJ2-5; D not resolved. The CDR3 contains 16 residues. V was clipped by 0 bases and J by 2 bases, with 13 bases between them. CDR1 and CDR2 (germline): LGHNA, YSLEER. CDR3 sequence (DNA): TGCGCCAGCAGCCAAGATTGGCAGGATGGACAAGAGACCCAGTACTTC. Translating it yields CASSQDWQDGQETQYF.

This clonotype showed up just a few times. The chain has TRBV9 and TRBJ1-5; the D is unclear. The germline V gene has CDR1 SGDLS and CDR2 YYNGEE. The length of the CDR3 is 14 residues. Trimming took off 4 bases at V and 3 bases at J, with 11 bases between the two ends. The CDR3 region is CASSSDGSNQPQHF. DNA for the CDR3: TGTGCCAGCAGCTCGGACGGCTCCAATCAGCCCCAGCATTTT.

This clonotype has only a few counts. The CDR3 reads CASSFSLGLTDTQYF. The CDR3 region has the DNA TGTGCCAGCAGCTTCTCGTTGGGTCTCACAGATACGCAGTATTTT. The chain combines TRBV11-2 with TRBJ2-3, with no clear D. With 3 bases removed from V and 2 bases from J, the gap between germline ends came to 12 bases. CDR3 length: 15 amino acids. Germline V gene data show CDR1 as SGHAT and CDR2 as FQNNGV.

This clonotype was recorded at least ten times. The rearrangement links TRBV5-1 to TRBJ2-1; 7 nucleotides match TRBD1. Germline values: CDR1 SGHRS, CDR2 YFSETQ. V lost 2 bases and J lost 5; bases outside the gene matches: 1. This CDR3 is 13 amino acids long. DNA of the CDR3: TGCGCCAGCAGCTTAACAGGGGACAATGAGCAGTTCTTC. Translated, it gives CASSLTGDNEQFF. Variable domain in full (rest from reference TRBV5-1 and TRBJ2-1): KAGVTQTPRYLIKTRGQQVTLSCSPISGHRSVSWYQQTPGQGLQFLFEYFSETQRNKGNFPGRFSGRQFSNSRSEMNVSTLELGDSALYLCASSLTGDNEQFFGPGTRLTVL.

This clonotype was detected only a few times. This chain uses TRBV7-9 with TRBJ1-1, with D possibly being TRBD1 (5 bases). Trimming took off 4 bases at V and 6 bases at J, with 9 bases between the two ends. The CDR3 spans 12 residues. Germline values: CDR1 SEHNR, CDR2 FQNEAQ (reference sequence). CDR3 in amino acids: CASSWKGPEAFF. CDR3 DNA: TGTGCCAGCAGCTGGAAGGGGCCTGAAGCTTTCTTT.

This clonotype appeared a single time. This sequence joins TRBV10-2 and TRBJ2-7, with TRBD1 matching 9 bases. In germline, CDR1 is WSHSY, CDR2 SAAADI. The CDR3 extends over 13 amino acids. Trimming removed 7 bases from V and 5 bases from J; junction bases left unmatched: 6. The CDR3 coding sequence is TGCGCCAGCAACCCGACAGGGGGGGACGAGCAGTACTTC. Amino acids: CASNPTGGDEQYF.

The rearrangement uses TRBV12-3 or TRBV12-4 and TRBJ2-5; weak D call: TRBD1 (6 bases). The CDR3 has 14 residues. The V end was cut by 3 bases, the J end by 5 bases, with 13 bases between. CDR3 region: CASSFRYTGETQYF. The CDR3, as DNA: TGTGCCAGCAGTTTTAGATATACAGGGGAGACCCAGTACTTC.

The chain combines TRBV7-6 with TRBJ1-3, with 8 bases fitting TRBD1. J gave up 3 bases and V 2 bases, and 6 bases lay outside the gene matches. This CDR3 has 16 amino acids. Germline V gives CDR1 SGHVS, CDR2 FNYEAQ. The CDR3 region is CASSLLLTGDGNTIYF. DNA for the CDR3: TGTGCCAGCAGCTTACTCTTGACAGGGGATGGAAACACCATATATTTT.

This clonotype was recorded many times. The V and J genes are TRBV9 and TRBJ2-1; TRBD1 matches at 7 bases. Germline V gives CDR1 SGDLS, CDR2 YYNGEE. The CDR3 spans 15 residues. V was clipped by 4 bases and J by 3 bases; unmatched bases: 7. CDR3 residues: CASSQGERLYNEQFF. CDR3 coding DNA: TGTGCCAGCAGCCAGGGGGAACGGCTCTACAATGAGCAGTTCTTC.